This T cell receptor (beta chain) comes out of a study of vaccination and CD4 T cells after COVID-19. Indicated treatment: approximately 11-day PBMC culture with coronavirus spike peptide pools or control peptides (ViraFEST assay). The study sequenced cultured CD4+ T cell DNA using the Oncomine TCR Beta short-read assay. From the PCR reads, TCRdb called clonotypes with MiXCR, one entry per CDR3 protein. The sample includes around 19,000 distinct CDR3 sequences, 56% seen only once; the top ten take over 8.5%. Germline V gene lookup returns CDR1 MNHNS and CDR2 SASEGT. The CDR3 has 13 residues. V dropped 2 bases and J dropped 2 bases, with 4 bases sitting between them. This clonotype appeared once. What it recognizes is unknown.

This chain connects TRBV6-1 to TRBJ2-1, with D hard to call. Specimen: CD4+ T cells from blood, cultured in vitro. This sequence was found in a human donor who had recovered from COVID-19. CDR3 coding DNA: TGTGCCAGCAGTGAACAGACCTACAATGAGCAGTTCTTC. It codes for CASSEQTYNEQFF.